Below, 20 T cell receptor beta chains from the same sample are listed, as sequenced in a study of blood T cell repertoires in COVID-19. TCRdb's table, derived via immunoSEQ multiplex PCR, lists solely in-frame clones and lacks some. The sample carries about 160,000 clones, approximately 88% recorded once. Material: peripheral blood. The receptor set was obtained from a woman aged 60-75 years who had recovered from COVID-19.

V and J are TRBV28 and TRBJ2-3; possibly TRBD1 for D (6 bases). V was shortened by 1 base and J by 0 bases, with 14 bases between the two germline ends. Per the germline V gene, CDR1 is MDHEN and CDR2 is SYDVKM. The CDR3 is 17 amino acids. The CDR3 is CASSLSSGHLSTDTQYF. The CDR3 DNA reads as TGTGCCAGCAGTTTATCGTCGGGACACCTTAGCACAGATACGCAGTATTTT.

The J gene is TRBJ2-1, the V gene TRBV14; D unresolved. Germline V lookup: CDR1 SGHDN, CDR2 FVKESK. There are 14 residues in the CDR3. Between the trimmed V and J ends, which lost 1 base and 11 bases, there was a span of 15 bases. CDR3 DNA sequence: TGTGCCAGCAGCCAAGTTACCCCGGGTGGTAAGCAGTTCTTC. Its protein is CASSQVTPGGKQFF.

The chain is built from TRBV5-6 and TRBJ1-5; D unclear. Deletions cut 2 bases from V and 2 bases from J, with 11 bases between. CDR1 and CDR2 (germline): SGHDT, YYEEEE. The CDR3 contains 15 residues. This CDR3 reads CASSFSPSGNQPQHF. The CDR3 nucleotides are TGTGCCAGCAGCTTTAGTCCTTCGGGCAATCAGCCCCAGCATTTT. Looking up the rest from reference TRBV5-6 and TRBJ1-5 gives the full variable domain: DAGVTQSPTHLIKTRGQQVTLRCSPKSGHDTVSWYQQALGQGPQFIFQYYEEEERQRGNFPDRFSGHQFPNYSSELNVNALLLGDSALYLCASSFSPSGNQPQHFGDGTRLSIL.

The CDR3 sequence is CASSLPDRGKYEQYF. CDR3 nucleotide sequence: TGTGCCAGCAGTTTACCGGACAGGGGGAAGTACGAGCAGTACTTC. The rearrangement joins TRBV28 to TRBJ2-7; TRBD1 agrees at 10 bases. Germline V gene lookup returns CDR1 MDHEN and CDR2 SYDVKM. V shed 2 bases and J 4 bases; nucleotides not matched to a gene: 5. The CDR3 extends over 15 amino acids.

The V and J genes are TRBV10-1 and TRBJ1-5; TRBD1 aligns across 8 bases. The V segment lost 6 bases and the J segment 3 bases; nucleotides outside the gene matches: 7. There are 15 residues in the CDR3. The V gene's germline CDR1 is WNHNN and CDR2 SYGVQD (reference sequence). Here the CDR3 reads CASRAAGGFNQPQHF. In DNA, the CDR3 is TGCGCCAGCAGGGCGGCAGGGGGCTTCAATCAGCCCCAGCATTTT.

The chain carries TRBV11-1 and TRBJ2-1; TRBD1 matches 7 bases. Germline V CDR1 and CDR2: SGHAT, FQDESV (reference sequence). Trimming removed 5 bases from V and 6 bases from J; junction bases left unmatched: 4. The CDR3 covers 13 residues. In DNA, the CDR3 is TGTGCCAGCAGCGTCGACAGGGTCAATGAGCAGTTCTTC. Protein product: CASSVDRVNEQFF. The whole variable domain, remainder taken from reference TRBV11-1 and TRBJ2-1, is EAEVAQSPRYKITEKSQAVAFWCDPISGHATLYWYRQILGQGPELLVQFQDESVVDDSQLPKDRFSAERLKGVDSTLKIQPAELGDSAMYLCASSVDRVNEQFFGPGTRLTVL.

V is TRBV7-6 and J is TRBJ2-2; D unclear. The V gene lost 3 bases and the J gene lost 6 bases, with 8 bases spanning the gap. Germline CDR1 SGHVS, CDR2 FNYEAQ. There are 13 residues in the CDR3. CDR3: CASSFSGPGELFF. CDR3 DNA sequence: TGTGCCAGCAGCTTCTCAGGTCCCGGGGAGCTGTTTTTT.

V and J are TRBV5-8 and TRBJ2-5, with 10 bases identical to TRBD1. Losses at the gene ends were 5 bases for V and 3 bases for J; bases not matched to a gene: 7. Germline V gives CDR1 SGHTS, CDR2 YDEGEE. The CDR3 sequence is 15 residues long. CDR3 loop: CASRGYGTGEETQYF. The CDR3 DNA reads TGTGCCAGCAGAGGATACGGGACAGGGGAAGAGACCCAGTACTTC.

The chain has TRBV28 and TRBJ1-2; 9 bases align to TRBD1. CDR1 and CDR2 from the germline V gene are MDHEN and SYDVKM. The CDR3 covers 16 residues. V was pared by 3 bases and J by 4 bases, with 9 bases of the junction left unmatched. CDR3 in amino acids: CASSFLGQGLSYGYTF. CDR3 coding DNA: TGTGCCAGCAGTTTTTTAGGACAGGGGCTAAGCTATGGCTACACCTTC.

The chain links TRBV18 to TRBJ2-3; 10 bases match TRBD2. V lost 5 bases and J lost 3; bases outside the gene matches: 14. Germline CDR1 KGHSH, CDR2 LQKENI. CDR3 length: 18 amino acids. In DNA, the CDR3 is TGTGCCAGCTCAAAAGTTACCCCCGGACTAGCGGCGACAGATACGCAGTATTTT. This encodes CASSKVTPGLAATDTQYF. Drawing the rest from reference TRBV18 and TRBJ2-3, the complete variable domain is NAGVMQNPRHLVRRRGQEARLRCSPMKGHSHVYWYRQLPEEGLKFMVYLQKENIIDESGMPKERFSAEFPKEGPSILRIQQVVRGDSAAYFCASSKVTPGLAATDTQYFGPGTRLTVL.

Here the CDR3 DNA reads TGTGCCAGCAGCCCAGGTGGTGGGAGAGAGACCCAGTACTTC. It is translated as CASSPGGGRETQYF. V is TRBV7-2 and J is TRBJ2-5; TRBD2 might be the D (5 bases). CDR1 and CDR2 from the germline V gene are SGHTA and FQGNSA. With 5 bases removed from V and 4 bases from J, the gap between germline ends came to 14 bases. This CDR3 is built from 14 residues.

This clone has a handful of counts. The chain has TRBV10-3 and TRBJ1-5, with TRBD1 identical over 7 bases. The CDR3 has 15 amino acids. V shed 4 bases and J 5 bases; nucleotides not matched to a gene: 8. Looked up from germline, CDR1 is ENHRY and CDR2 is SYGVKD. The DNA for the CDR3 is TGTGCCATCAGTGCCCACCGGGACAGCGATCAGCCCCAGCATTTT. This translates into CAISAHRDSDQPQHF.

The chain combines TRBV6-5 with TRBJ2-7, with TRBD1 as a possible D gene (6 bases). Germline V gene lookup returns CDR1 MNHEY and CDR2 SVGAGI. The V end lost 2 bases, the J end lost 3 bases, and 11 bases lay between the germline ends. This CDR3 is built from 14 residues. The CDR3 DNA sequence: TGTGCCAGCAGTTACGGGACACGGGGCTACGAGCAGTACTTC. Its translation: CASSYGTRGYEQYF.

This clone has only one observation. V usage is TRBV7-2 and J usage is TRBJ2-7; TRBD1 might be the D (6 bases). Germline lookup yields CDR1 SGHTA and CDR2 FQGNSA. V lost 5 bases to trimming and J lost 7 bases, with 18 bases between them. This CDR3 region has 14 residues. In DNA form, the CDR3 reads TGTGCCAGCAGCAAGCGGACGGACAGCGGAGAGCAGTACTTC. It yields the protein CASSKRTDSGEQYF.

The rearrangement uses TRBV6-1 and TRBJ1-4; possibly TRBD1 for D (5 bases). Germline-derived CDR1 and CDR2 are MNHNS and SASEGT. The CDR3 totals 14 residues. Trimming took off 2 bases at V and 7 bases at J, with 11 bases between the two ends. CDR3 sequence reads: CASSEYGAGEKLFF. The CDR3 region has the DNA TGTGCCAGCAGTGAATATGGGGCCGGTGAAAAACTGTTTTTT.

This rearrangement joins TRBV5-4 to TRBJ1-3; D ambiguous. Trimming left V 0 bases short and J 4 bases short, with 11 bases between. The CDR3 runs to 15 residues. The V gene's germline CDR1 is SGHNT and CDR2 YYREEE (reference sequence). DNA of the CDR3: TGTGCCAGCAGCTTGGCCAGGCAAGAAGGAAACACCATATATTTT. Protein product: CASSLARQEGNTIYF. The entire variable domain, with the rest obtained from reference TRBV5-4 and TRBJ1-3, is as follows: ETGVTQSPTHLIKTRGQQVTLRCSSQSGHNTVSWYQQALGQGPQFIFQYYREEENGRGNFPPRFSGLQFPNYSSELNVNALELDDSALYLCASSLARQEGNTIYFGEGSWLTVV.

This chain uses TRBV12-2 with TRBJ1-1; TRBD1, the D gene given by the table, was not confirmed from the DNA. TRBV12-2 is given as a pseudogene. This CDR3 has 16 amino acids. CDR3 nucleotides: TGTGCAAGTCGCTTAGAGACCAGGGCCAGGTTGGCTGAAGCTTTCTTT. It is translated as CASRLETRARLAEAFF.

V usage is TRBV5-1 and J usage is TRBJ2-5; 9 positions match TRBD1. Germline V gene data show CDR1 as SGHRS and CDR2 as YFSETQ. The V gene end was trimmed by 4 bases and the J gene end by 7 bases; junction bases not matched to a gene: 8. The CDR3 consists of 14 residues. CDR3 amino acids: CASSTGTGSLTQYF. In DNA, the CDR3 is TGCGCCAGCAGCACCGGGACAGGGTCATTGACCCAGTACTTC.

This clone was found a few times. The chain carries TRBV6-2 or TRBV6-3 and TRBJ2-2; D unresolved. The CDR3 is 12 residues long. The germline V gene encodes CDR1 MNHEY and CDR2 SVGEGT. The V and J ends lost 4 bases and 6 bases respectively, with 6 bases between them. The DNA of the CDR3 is TGTGCCAGCAGTTCCCCGGCCGGGGAGCTGTTTTTT. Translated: CASSSPAGELFF.

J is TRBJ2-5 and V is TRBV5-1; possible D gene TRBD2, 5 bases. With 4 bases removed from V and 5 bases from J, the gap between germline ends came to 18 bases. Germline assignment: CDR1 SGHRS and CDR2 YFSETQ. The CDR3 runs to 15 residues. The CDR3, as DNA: TGCGCCAGCAGCCTTTCAGGTCGGGGTGGTGAGACCCAGTACTTC. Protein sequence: CASSLSGRGGETQYF.